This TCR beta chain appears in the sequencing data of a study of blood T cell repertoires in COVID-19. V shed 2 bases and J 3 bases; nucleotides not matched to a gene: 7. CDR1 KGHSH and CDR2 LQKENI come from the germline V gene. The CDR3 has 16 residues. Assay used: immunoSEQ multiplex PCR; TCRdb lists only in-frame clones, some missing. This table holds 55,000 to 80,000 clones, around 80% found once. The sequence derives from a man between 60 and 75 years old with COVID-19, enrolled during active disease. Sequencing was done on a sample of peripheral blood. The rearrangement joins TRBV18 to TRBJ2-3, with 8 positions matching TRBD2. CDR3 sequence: CASSPYAGGTTDTQYF. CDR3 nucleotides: TGTGCCAGCTCACCATACGCGGGGGGTACAACAGATACGCAGTATTTT.